Each of the 27 T cell receptor beta chains below was sequenced from the same sample in a study of blood T cell repertoires in COVID-19. Data came from immunoSEQ multiplex PCR; TCRdb stores just in-frame clones and leaves some out. The sample contains fewer than 20,000 clones, approximately 90% of which appear only once. The sample was peripheral blood. Receptors were obtained from a man aged 55-75 years with active COVID-19.

This chain joins TRBV6-6 and TRBJ1-6; D gene unclear. Trimming left V 6 bases short and J 0 bases short, with 9 bases between. Per germline, CDR1 MNHNY and CDR2 SVGAGI (reference sequence). The CDR3 spans 15 residues. The CDR3 nucleotides read TGTGCCAGCAGGCCTGGGAGCTCCTATAATTCACCCCTCCACTTT. Its translation: CASRPGSSYNSPLHF.

The gene calls are TRBV6-6 and TRBJ1-5, with D possibly matching TRBD1 (5 bases). Germline CDR1 and CDR2: MNHNY and SVGAGI (reference sequence). V dropped 4 bases and J dropped 2 bases, with 9 bases sitting between them. This CDR3 has 14 amino acids. CDR3 sequence (DNA): TGTGCCAGCAGTTCGGACAATGGCAATCAGCCCCAGCATTTT. Amino acid sequence: CASSSDNGNQPQHF.

J is TRBJ2-7 and V is TRBV18; D remains ambiguous. Germline CDR1 is KGHSH and CDR2 is LQKENI. CDR3 size: 13 residues. The germline V and J ends were trimmed by 3 bases and 3 bases, with 9 bases remaining between them. The CDR3 DNA sequence: TGTGCCAGCTCACCCGGTCTTAGCTACGAGCAGTACTTC. It translates to CASSPGLSYEQYF. Full variable domain (missing parts from reference TRBV18 and TRBJ2-7): NAGVMQNPRHLVRRRGQEARLRCSPMKGHSHVYWYRQLPEEGLKFMVYLQKENIIDESGMPKERFSAEFPKEGPSILRIQQVVRGDSAAYFCASSPGLSYEQYFGPGTRLTVT.

This rearrangement joins TRBV6-5 to TRBJ1-4; no definite D call. Germline V gene data show CDR1 as MNHEY and CDR2 as SVGAGI. CDR3 length: 14 residues. V lost 8 bases and J 3 bases, leaving 13 bases between the germline ends. The CDR3 DNA reads as TGTGCCAGCCGGGTTAGGTGGGCTAATGAAAAACTGTTTTTT. It codes for CASRVRWANEKLFF.

The gene calls are TRBV12-3 or TRBV12-4 and TRBJ2-1; unclear D gene. The CDR3 has 11 amino acids. V dropped 2 bases and J dropped 9 bases, with 5 bases sitting between them. Here the CDR3 DNA reads TGTGCCAGCAGTTTAAACGGTGAGCAGTTCTTC. This translates into CASSLNGEQFF.

The rearrangement uses TRBV28 and TRBJ1-2; 9 positions agree with TRBD1. J was trimmed by 4 bases and V by 5 bases; bases with no gene match: 5. Germline CDR1 is MDHEN and CDR2 is SYDVKM. The CDR3 length is 14 residues. CDR3 in amino acids: CASSPPGQGYGYTF. As DNA, the CDR3 is TGTGCCAGCAGTCCCCCGGGACAGGGCTATGGCTACACCTTC.

This chain links TRBV11-2 with TRBJ1-1, with a possible D match to TRBD1 (6 bases). V was cut by 4 bases and J by 1 base, with 10 bases left in between. Germline CDR1 is SGHAT and CDR2 is FQNNGV. This CDR3 contains 14 residues. The CDR3 is CASSSSDRNTEAFF. In DNA, the CDR3 is TGTGCCAGCAGCTCTTCGGACAGGAACACTGAAGCTTTCTTT. The variable domain in full, with the rest retrieved from reference TRBV11-2 and TRBJ1-1, is EAGVAQSPRYKIIEKRQSVAFWCNPISGHATLYWYQQILGQGPKLLIQFQNNGVVDDSQLPKDRFSAERLKGVDSTLKIQPAKLEDSAVYLCASSSSDRNTEAFFGQGTRLTVV.

This rearrangement joins TRBV5-8 to TRBJ2-7; 7 bases line up with TRBD1. V was pared by 2 bases and J by 6 bases, with 5 bases of the junction left unmatched. The CDR3 sequence is 13 residues long. Looked up from germline, CDR1 is SGHTS and CDR2 is YDEGEE. The CDR3 is CASSFRPGGEQYV. CDR3 bases: TGTGCCAGCAGCTTTCGCCCAGGGGGCGAGCAGTACGTC.

The gene calls are TRBV21-1 and TRBJ2-7; TRBD1, the table's D call, was not compared with the DNA. TRBV21-1 is termed a pseudogene. This CDR3 is built from 12 residues. The CDR3 region has the DNA TGTGCCAGCAGCAAAGACAACTACGAGCAGTACGTC. As protein: CASSKDNYEQYV.

The chain is built from TRBV5-4 and TRBJ2-3; D may be TRBD1 (6 bases). CDR1 is SGHNT, CDR2 YYREEE, per germline (reference sequence). This CDR3 has 15 residues. Trimming shortened V by 0 bases and J by 2 bases, and 10 bases separated the two germline ends. CDR3 in amino acids: CASSLGRGYTDTQYF. CDR3 DNA sequence: TGTGCCAGCAGCTTGGGCAGGGGATACACAGATACGCAGTATTTT.

V and J are TRBV6-1 and TRBJ2-7, with 8 bases aligning to TRBD2. Per the germline V gene, CDR1 is MNHNS and CDR2 is SASEGT. The ends lost 1 base at V and 2 bases at J; junction bases unmatched: 4. This CDR3 spans 15 amino acids. The CDR3 spells CASSEGLAGTYEQYV. The DNA for the CDR3 is TGTGCCAGCAGTGAAGGCCTAGCGGGTACCTACGAGCAGTACGTC.

This clone was detected only once. The J gene is TRBJ2-1, the V gene TRBV27, with a tentative D call TRBD1 (5 bases). V was cut by 5 bases and J by 7 bases, with 18 bases left in between. CDR3 length equals 15 residues. Germline V gene sequence: CDR1 MNHEY, CDR2 SMNVEV (reference sequence). The CDR3 sequence: CASSKLASGLNEQFF. The CDR3 DNA reads TGTGCCAGCAGTAAGCTTGCGTCAGGGCTTAATGAGCAGTTCTTC.

V is TRBV12-3 or TRBV12-4 and J is TRBJ2-5, with unresolved D. V was clipped by 1 base and J by 5 bases, with 5 bases between them. The CDR3 runs to 12 residues. CDR3: CASSLVRETQYF. DNA for the CDR3: TGTGCCAGCAGTTTAGTCCGGGAGACCCAGTACTTC.

This chain connects TRBV14 to TRBJ2-5, with D perhaps TRBD1 (6 bases). This CDR3 is 15 amino acids long. Trimming stripped 4 bases from V and 0 bases from J, with 12 bases between. Germline values: CDR1 SGHDN, CDR2 FVKESK. DNA of the CDR3: TGTGCCAGCAGCCGGGGGCTCCCGTACCAAGAGACCCAGTACTTC. Protein: CASSRGLPYQETQYF. Drawing the rest from reference TRBV14 and TRBJ2-5, the complete variable domain is EAGVTQFPSHSVIEKGQTVTLRCDPISGHDNLYWYRRVMGKEIKFLLHFVKESKQDESGMPNNRFLAERTGGTYSTLKVQPAELEDSGVYFCASSRGLPYQETQYFGPGTRLLVL.

The rearrangement uses TRBV28 and TRBJ2-2; no clear D. This CDR3 spans 13 amino acids. The germline V gene encodes CDR1 MDHEN and CDR2 SYDVKM. V shed 0 bases and J shed 5 bases, with 4 bases lying between them. Written as DNA, the CDR3 is TGTGCCAGCAGTTTATGGAGTACCGGGGAGCTGTTTTTT. This sequence encodes CASSLWSTGELFF.

The chain has TRBV5-8 and TRBJ2-1; 8 nucleotides agree with TRBD2. J lost 10 bases, V lost 0 bases, and 9 bases had no gene match. CDR1 is SGHTS, CDR2 YDEGEE, per germline. The CDR3 covers 15 residues. CDR3 loop: CASSLVASGYGEQFF. For the CDR3, the DNA is TGTGCCAGCAGCTTGGTGGCTAGCGGGTACGGGGAGCAGTTCTTC. Full variable domain (outside the CDR3, taken from reference TRBV5-8 and TRBJ2-1): EAGVTQSPTHLIKTRGQQATLRCSPISGHTSVYWYQQALGLGLQFLLWYDEGEERNRGNFPPRFSGRQFPNYSSELNVNALELEDSALYLCASSLVASGYGEQFFGPGTRLTVL.

The chain carries TRBV2 and TRBJ2-3, with unresolved D. CDR1 is SNHLY, CDR2 FYNNEI, per germline. V was trimmed by 7 bases and J by 2 bases, leaving 13 bases between them. CDR3 length equals 14 residues. The CDR3 DNA follows: TGTGCCAGCACCTCCGCGCTAGTCACAGATACGCAGTATTTT. Its translation: CASTSALVTDTQYF.

V is TRBV10-3 and J is TRBJ1-4, with a tentative D call TRBD1 (6 bases). The V and J ends lost 3 bases and 7 bases respectively, with 18 bases between them. The CDR3 is 16 amino acids. Germline CDR1 ENHRY, CDR2 SYGVKD. CDR3 sequence: CAISDRDTGPGEKLFF. The CDR3 nucleotides read TGTGCCATCAGTGACAGGGACACCGGGCCGGGTGAAAAACTGTTTTTT.

This chain links TRBV29-1 with TRBJ1-5, with D tentatively TRBD1 (6 bases). CDR1 SQVTM and CDR2 ANQGSEA come from the germline V gene. This CDR3 spans 12 amino acids. Trimming shortened V by 6 bases and J by 6 bases, and 12 bases separated the two germline ends. CDR3 loop: CSVGGAGQPQHF. CDR3 sequence (DNA): TGCAGCGTGGGGGGGGCTGGTCAGCCCCAGCATTTT.

This clone appeared a few times. The V gene is TRBV5-1, the J gene TRBJ1-2; D call uncertain. The V end was cut by 4 bases, the J end by 2 bases, with 9 bases between. Per the germline V gene, CDR1 is SGHRS and CDR2 is YFSETQ. This CDR3 has 13 residues. CDR3 nucleotide sequence: TGCGCCAGCAGCCCCCGGTCGAACTATGGCTACACCTTC. Protein: CASSPRSNYGYTF.

The rearrangement uses TRBV7-9 and TRBJ1-1; no clear D gene. From germline, CDR1 is SEHNR and CDR2 FQNEAQ (reference sequence). V lost 1 base and J lost 4, with 4 bases in between. This CDR3 is built from 12 residues. This CDR3 is CASSLVSTEAFF. The DNA of the CDR3 is TGTGCCAGCAGCTTAGTTAGCACTGAAGCTTTCTTT.

The V call is TRBV28, the J call TRBJ2-7; 9 nucleotides align to TRBD1. In germline, CDR1 is MDHEN, CDR2 SYDVKM. J was trimmed by 5 bases and V by 3 bases; bases with no gene match: 5. The CDR3 has 14 amino acids. The chain's CDR3 is CASSLTGGLNEQYV. CDR3 nucleotide sequence: TGTGCCAGCAGTTTGACAGGGGGTCTAAACGAGCAGTACGTC.

This clone is labeled large. The J gene is TRBJ1-6, the V gene TRBV28; TRBD1 matches at 8 bases. The CDR3 extends over 16 amino acids. Germline trimming cut 6 bases from V and 7 bases from J; bases unmatched to any gene: 11. Germline CDR1 MDHEN, CDR2 SYDVKM. The CDR3 region has the DNA TGTGCCAGCAGAACCGAATCGGACAGGGAGAATTCACCCCTCCACTTT. It encodes CASRTESDRENSPLHF.

The chain employs TRBV11-3 and TRBJ1-1, with D perhaps TRBD1 (5 bases). The CDR3 contains 16 residues. The V end lost 3 bases, the J end lost 1 base, and 15 bases lay between the germline ends. The germline V gene has CDR1 SGHNT and CDR2 YENEEA. The CDR3 region has the DNA TGTGCCAGCAGCTTGGGGGGACTTGAGGGGAACACTGAAGCTTTCTTT. Protein product: CASSLGGLEGNTEAFF.

The J gene is TRBJ1-5, the V gene TRBV12-3 or TRBV12-4, with no clear D. Trimming stripped 7 bases from V and 2 bases from J, with 9 bases between. The CDR3 sequence is 13 residues long. In DNA, the CDR3 is TGTGCCAGCACGTCCGTAGGCAATCAGCCCCAGCATTTT. Amino acids: CASTSVGNQPQHF.

CDR3: CASSLGSPGGRDTQYF. CDR3 nucleotide sequence: TGTGCCAGCAGCTTGGGGTCCCCGGGGGGACGAGATACGCAGTATTTT. The V call is TRBV7-9, the J call TRBJ2-3; 7 bases match TRBD2. Germline V CDR1 and CDR2: SEHNR, FQNEAQ (reference sequence). After removal of 3 bases from V and 5 bases from J, the junction contained 11 bases not matched to a gene. The CDR3 covers 16 residues.

The chain combines TRBV9 with TRBJ1-4, with unresolved D. Trimming shortened V by 0 bases and J by 0 bases, and 6 bases separated the two germline ends. The CDR3 is 15 amino acids. The germline V gene encodes CDR1 SGDLS and CDR2 YYNGEE. CDR3 in DNA: TGTGCCAGCAGCGTAGGGCAAACAACTAATGAAAAACTGTTTTTT. It translates to CASSVGQTTNEKLFF.